This entry is about one T cell receptor beta chain. The antigen remains unidentified. The CDR3 extends over 17 amino acids. The germline V gene encodes CDR1 MGHRA and CDR2 YSYEKL. V was trimmed by 0 bases and J by 5 bases, leaving 20 bases between them. The sample is drawn from a study of shared clonotypes between healthy human individuals. Study-wide results and limits: For naive CD4 cells, around 5% of clonotypes were shared across a handful of donors.

At deep level, the assay was performed. TCRdb keeps only in-frame clones here, not all; method: immunoSEQ multiplex PCR. Among 2 million to 2.5 million clones listed, approximately 95% were seen once. The source of this sequence is a man between 18 and 35 years old in good health. Some clones in this sample may be carry-over from other donors' samples. V gene TRBV4-1 combines with J gene TRBJ2-7; TRBD2 is a possible D gene (5 bases). The sequencing input was naive CD4+ T cells from PBMCs. Subset given: CD45RA+ positively selected. The CDR3 DNA is TGCGCCAGCAGCCAAGAACAAGTGTGGAGGCAGACACACGAGCAGTACTTC. As protein: CASSQEQVWRQTHEQYF.